This T cell receptor (beta chain) is drawn from a study of T cell responses to AZD1222 COVID-19 vaccine. CDR1 and CDR2 from the germline V gene are MGHRA and YSYEKL. The CDR3 is made up of 17 amino acids. V shed 0 bases and J 2 bases; nucleotides not matched to a gene: 6. Using immunoSEQ multiplex PCR, the repertoire was profiled, and TCRdb retains in-frame clones only, with some absent. The data hold tens of thousands of clones, with over 85% observed a single time. Material: peripheral blood, obtained 28 days after the second AZD1222 dose. The clonotype originates from an adult who received the AZD1222 COVID-19 vaccine. V and J are TRBV4-1 and TRBJ2-3; the match to TRBD2 covers 9 bases. CDR3 coding DNA: TGCGCCAGCAGCCAAGATGTGGCTAGCGGGAACACAGATACGCAGTATTTT. It translates to CASSQDVASGNTDTQYF.